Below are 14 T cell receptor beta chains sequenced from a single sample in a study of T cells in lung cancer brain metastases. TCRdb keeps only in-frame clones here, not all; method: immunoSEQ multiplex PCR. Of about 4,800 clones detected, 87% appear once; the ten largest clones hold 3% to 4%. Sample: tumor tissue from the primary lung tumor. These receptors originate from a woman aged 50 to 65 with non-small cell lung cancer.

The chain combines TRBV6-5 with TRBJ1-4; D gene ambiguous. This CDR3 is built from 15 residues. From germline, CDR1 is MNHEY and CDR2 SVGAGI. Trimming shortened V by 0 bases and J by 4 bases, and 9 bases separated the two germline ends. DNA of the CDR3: TGTGCCAGCAGTTACTCGGGCCTATTTAATGAAAAACTGTTTTTT. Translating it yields CASSYSGLFNEKLFF.

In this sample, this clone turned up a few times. The CDR3 here is CASSSRQGSGGETQYF. CDR3 DNA sequence: TGTGCCAGCAGCTCTCGACAGGGGTCTGGAGGGGAGACCCAGTACTTC. The chain links TRBV9 to TRBJ2-5; 8 positions agree with TRBD1. V lost 4 bases and J lost 5; bases outside the gene matches: 13. There are 16 residues in the CDR3. The germline gives CDR1 SGDLS, CDR2 YYNGEE.

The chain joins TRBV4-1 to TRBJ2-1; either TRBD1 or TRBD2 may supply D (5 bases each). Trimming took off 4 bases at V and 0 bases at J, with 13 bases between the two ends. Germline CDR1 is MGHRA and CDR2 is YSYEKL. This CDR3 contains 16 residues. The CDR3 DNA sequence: TGCGCCAGCAGCCCAAGCCCCGGGGCCTCCTACAATGAGCAGTTCTTC. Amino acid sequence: CASSPSPGASYNEQFF.

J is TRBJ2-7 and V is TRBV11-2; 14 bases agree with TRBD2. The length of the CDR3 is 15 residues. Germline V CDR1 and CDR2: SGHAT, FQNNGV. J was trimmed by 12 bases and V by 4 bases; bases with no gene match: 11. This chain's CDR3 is CASSSRTSGRSGLYV. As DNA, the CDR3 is TGTGCCAGCAGCTCAAGGACTAGCGGGAGGTCCGGACTGTACGTC.

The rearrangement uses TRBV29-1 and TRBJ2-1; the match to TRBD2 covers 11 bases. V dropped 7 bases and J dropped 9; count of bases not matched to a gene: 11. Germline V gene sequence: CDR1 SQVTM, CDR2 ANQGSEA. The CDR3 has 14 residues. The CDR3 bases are TGCAGCGCAACTAGCGGGAGCGGCCTAGTTGAGCAGTTCTTC. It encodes CSATSGSGLVEQFF.

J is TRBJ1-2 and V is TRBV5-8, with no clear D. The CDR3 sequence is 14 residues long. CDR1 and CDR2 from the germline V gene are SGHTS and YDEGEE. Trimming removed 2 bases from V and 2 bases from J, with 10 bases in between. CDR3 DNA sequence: TGTGCCAGCAGCTTTTGGGAGAGCAACTATGGCTACACCTTC. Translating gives CASSFWESNYGYTF.

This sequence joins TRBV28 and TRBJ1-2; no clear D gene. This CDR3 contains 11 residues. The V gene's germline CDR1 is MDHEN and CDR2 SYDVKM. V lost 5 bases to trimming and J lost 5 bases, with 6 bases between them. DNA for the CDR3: TGTGCCAGCAGTAGAACTTATGGCTACACCTTC. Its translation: CASSRTYGYTF.

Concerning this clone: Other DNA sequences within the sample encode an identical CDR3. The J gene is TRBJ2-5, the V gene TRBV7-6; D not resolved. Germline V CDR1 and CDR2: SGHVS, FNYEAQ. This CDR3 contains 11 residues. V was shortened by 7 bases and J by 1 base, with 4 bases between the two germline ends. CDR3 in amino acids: CASKTQETQYF. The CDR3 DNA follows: TGTGCCAGCAAAACCCAAGAGACCCAGTACTTC.

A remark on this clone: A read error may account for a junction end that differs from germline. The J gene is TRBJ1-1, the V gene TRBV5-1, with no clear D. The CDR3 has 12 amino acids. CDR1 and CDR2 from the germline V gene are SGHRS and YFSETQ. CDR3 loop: CASSPWGVEVFF. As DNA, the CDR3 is TGCGCCAGCAGCCCTTGGGGTGTAGAAGTTTTCTTT.

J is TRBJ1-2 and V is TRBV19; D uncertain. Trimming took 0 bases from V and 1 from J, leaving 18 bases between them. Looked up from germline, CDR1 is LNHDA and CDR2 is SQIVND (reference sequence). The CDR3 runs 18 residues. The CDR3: CASSIEGRRSTLNYGYTF. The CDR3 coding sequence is TGTGCCAGTAGTATAGAGGGCAGACGAAGTACACTTAACTATGGCTACACCTTC.

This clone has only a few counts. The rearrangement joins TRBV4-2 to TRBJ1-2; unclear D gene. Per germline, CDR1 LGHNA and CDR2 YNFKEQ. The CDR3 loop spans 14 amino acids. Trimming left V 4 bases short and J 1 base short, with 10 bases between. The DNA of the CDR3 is TGTGCCAGCAGCCTTAGGGTCATTAACTATGGCTACACCTTC. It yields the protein CASSLRVINYGYTF.

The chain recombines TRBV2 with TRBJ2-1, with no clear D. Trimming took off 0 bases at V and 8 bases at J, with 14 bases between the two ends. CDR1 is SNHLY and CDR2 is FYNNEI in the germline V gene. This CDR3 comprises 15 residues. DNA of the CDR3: TGTGCCAGCAGTGAAGCGCTACTCTCTGGGGATGAGCAGTTCTTC. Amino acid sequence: CASSEALLSGDEQFF.

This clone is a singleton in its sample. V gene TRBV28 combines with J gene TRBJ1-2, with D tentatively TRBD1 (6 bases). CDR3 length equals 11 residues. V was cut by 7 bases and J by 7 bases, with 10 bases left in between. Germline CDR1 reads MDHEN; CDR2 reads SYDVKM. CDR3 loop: CASTLTGGYTF. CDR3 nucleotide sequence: TGTGCCAGCACACTGACAGGTGGCTACACCTTC.

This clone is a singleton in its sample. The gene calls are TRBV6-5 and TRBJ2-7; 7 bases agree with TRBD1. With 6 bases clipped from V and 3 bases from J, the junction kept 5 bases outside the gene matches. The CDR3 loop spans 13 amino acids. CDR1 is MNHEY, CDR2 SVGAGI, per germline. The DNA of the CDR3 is TGTGCCAGCAGCCGGGGACAGAACTACGAGCAGTACGTC. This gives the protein CASSRGQNYEQYV.